The rows below give T cell receptor beta chains drawn from one sample of a study of blood T cell repertoires in COVID-19. Data came from immunoSEQ multiplex PCR; TCRdb stores just in-frame clones and leaves some out. The sample consists of 250,000 to 300,000 clones, around 89% of them appearing once. Specimen: peripheral blood. Receptors originate from a woman between 50 and 59 years old with COVID-19, enrolled during active disease. The CDR3 runs from the conserved cysteine through the conserved F or W. Fields, in order: V gene, J gene, D gene, clone size, CDR3 protein, CDR3 DNA. A D gene is named only where the DNA matches it firmly. A clone size is listed for some rows: how often the clone was seen (once, few, many), or a class if it is expanded.

TRBV5-1,TRBJ1-2,NA,NA,CASSLRQQGVGYGYTF,TGCGCCAGCAGCTTGCGCCAACAGGGAGTAGGCTATGGCTACACCTTC
TRBV2,TRBJ2-5,TRBD2,NA,CASSEVVAGTSLVETQYF,TGTGCCAGCAGTGAAGTCGTGGCCGGGACTAGCCTTGTAGAGACCCAGTACTTC
TRBV5-1,TRBJ1-5,NA,NA,CASSLDSSNQPQHF,TGCGCCAGCAGCTTGGACAGTAGCAATCAGCCCCAGCATTTT
TRBV18,TRBJ1-1,NA,NA,CASSPVQGNTEAFF,TGTGCCAGCTCACCGGTACAGGGGAACACTGAAGCTTTCTTT
TRBV3-1/TRBV3-2,TRBJ1-2,NA,NA,CASSQALESGYTF,TGTGCCAGCAGCCAAGCCCTGGAGTCCGGTTACACCTTC
TRBV5-1,TRBJ1-1,NA,NA,CASSEPGTEAFF,TGCGCCAGCAGCGAACCGGGTACTGAAGCTTTCTTT
TRBV14,TRBJ2-3,NA,few,CASSQQYTDTQYF,TGTGCCAGCAGCCAACAGTACACAGATACGCAGTATTTT
TRBV19,TRBJ1-5,TRBD1,NA,CASSIGTGSNQPQHF,TGTGCCAGTAGTATAGGGACAGGGAGCAATCAGCCCCAGCATTTT
TRBV10-3,TRBJ1-1,NA,NA,CAISESRGGGSTEAFF,TGTGCCATCAGTGAGTCAAGGGGCGGGGGAAGCACTGAAGCTTTCTTT
TRBV30,TRBJ2-2,NA,NA,CAWKGRGWLSGELFF,TGTGCCTGGAAAGGTAGAGGGTGGCTCTCCGGGGAGCTGTTTTTT
TRBV6-5,TRBJ2-2,TRBD1,NA,CASSFDRGGTGELFF,TGTGCCAGCAGTTTCGACAGGGGGGGCACCGGGGAGCTGTTTTTT
TRBV19,TRBJ2-2,NA,NA,CASSIQARATGELFF,TGTGCCAGTAGTATACAGGCAAGAGCTACCGGGGAGCTGTTTTTT
TRBV10-3,TRBJ1-2,TRBD1,NA,CAISSRTGGADGYTF,TGTGCCATCAGTTCCCGGACAGGGGGCGCCGATGGCTACACCTTC
TRBV2,TRBJ1-1,NA,few,CASDGQGLTEAFF,TGTGCCAGCGATGGGCAGGGTCTGACTGAAGCTTTCTTT
TRBV27,TRBJ2-1,NA,NA,CASSISGLNMRRSYNEQFF,TGTGCCAGCAGTATTTCGGGTCTTAATATGCGTCGCTCCTACAATGAGCAGTTCTTC
TRBV6-6,TRBJ2-6,NA,NA,CASSSGGPSGANVLTF,TGTGCCAGCAGTTCCGGGGGTCCATCTGGGGCCAACGTCCTGACTTTC
TRBV27,TRBJ1-5,NA,NA,CASSSHRAFSGGQPQHF,TGTGCCAGCAGTTCCCACAGGGCCTTCAGCGGGGGTCAGCCCCAGCATTTT
TRBV5-1,TRBJ2-7,TRBD1,NA,CASSSSGTGGMWRQYF,TGCGCCAGCAGCTCTTCCGGGACAGGGGGCATGTGGAGGCAGTACTTC
TRBV19,TRBJ2-7,TRBD2,NA,CASSPVGTSGRNEQYF,TGTGCCAGTAGCCCCGTCGGGACTAGCGGGAGAAACGAGCAGTACTTC
TRBV27,TRBJ1-1,NA,NA,CASSWGLEAFF,TGTGCCAGCAGTTGGGGCCTTGAAGCTTTCTTT
TRBV4-2,TRBJ2-1,TRBD2,NA,CASSRDLAGGGNEQFF,TGTGCCAGCAGCCGAGACCTAGCGGGAGGTGGCAATGAGCAGTTCTTC
TRBV7-3,TRBJ1-1,NA,NA,CASSRGPGGDTEAFF,TGTGCCAGCAGCCGAGGACCGGGAGGGGACACTGAAGCTTTCTTT
TRBV29-1,TRBJ1-3,NA,NA,CSVKDRGGPSGNTIYF,TGCAGCGTTAAAGACCGGGGTGGACCCTCTGGAAACACCATATATTTT
TRBV19,TRBJ1-5,NA,NA,CASSIDPVNQPQHF,TGTGCCAGTAGTATAGATCCAGTTAATCAGCCCCAGCATTTT
TRBV18,TRBJ1-1,NA,NA,CASSPQAGLMNTEAFF,TGTGCCAGCTCACCCCAGGCAGGGCTAATGAACACTGAAGCTTTCTTT
TRBV18,TRBJ2-2,TRBD1,NA,CASSPGQGNTGELFF,TGTGCCAGCTCTCCGGGACAGGGAAACACCGGGGAGCTGTTTTTT
TRBV4-3,TRBJ1-4,NA,NA,CASSPDVSRGKLFF,TGCGCCAGCAGCCCGGATGTCAGTCGCGGAAAACTGTTTTTT
TRBV5-1,TRBJ1-1,NA,NA,CASSDGSTNTEAFF,TGCGCCAGCAGCGACGGGTCTACGAACACTGAAGCTTTCTTT
TRBV7-3,TRBJ2-7,NA,NA,CASSSGGSGKTQYF,TGTGCCAGCAGTTCGGGGGGCAGCGGGAAGACGCAGTACTTC
TRBV6-5,TRBJ2-1,NA,NA,CASSRTIVVNEQFF,TGTGCCAGCAGCAGGACTATAGTGGTAAATGAGCAGTTCTTC
TRBV15,TRBJ2-7,NA,NA,CATSRDRGSHPEQYF,TGTGCCACCAGCAGAGATAGGGGCAGCCACCCCGAGCAGTACTTC
TRBV5-6,TRBJ1-3,NA,NA,CASSRAGGFGNTIYF,TGTGCCAGCAGCCGCGCCGGGGGGTTTGGAAACACCATATATTTT
TRBV4-2,TRBJ2-3,NA,NA,CASSPTTTDTQYF,TGTGCCAGCAGCCCTACTACAACAGATACGCAGTATTTT
TRBV30,TRBJ1-1,TRBD1,NA,CAWSAGTGVNTEAFF,TGTGCCTGGAGTGCGGGGACAGGGGTGAACACTGAAGCTTTCTTT
TRBV18,TRBJ2-2,NA,NA,CASSPPSRERELFF,TGTGCCAGCTCACCACCTAGCCGGGAAAGGGAGCTGTTTTTT
TRBV18,TRBJ1-1,TRBD1,once,CASSPERTGPTEAFF,TGTGCCAGCTCACCCGAAAGGACAGGGCCAACTGAAGCTTTCTTT
TRBV7-9,TRBJ1-3,TRBD1,NA,CASRSDRDGNTIYF,TGTGCCAGCAGATCGGACAGGGATGGAAACACCATATATTTT
TRBV19,TRBJ2-7,TRBD2,NA,CASTTTTSGSYEQYF,TGTGCCAGTACCACGACGACTAGCGGGAGCTACGAGCAGTACTTC
TRBV7-2,TRBJ1-1,NA,once,CASSTRLLNTEAFF,TGTGCCAGCAGCACCCGACTGCTGAACACTGAAGCTTTCTTT
TRBV27,TRBJ1-2,NA,NA,CASSNRVGGYTF,TGTGCCAGCAGCAACAGGGTAGGAGGCTACACCTTC
TRBV18,TRBJ1-1,NA,NA,CASSPTGPRGTEAFF,TGTGCCAGCTCACCCACCGGCCCAAGGGGCACTGAAGCTTTCTTT
TRBV7-6,TRBJ2-5,NA,NA,CASSLASGNGEPQYF,TGTGCCAGCAGCTTAGCTAGCGGAAACGGCGAGCCCCAGTACTTC
TRBV3-1/TRBV3-2,TRBJ1-1,NA,once,CASSHQGNTEAFF,TGTGCCAGCAGCCACCAGGGGAACACTGAAGCTTTCTTT
TRBV5-1,TRBJ1-6,NA,few,CASSLTNNSDRTNSPLHF,TGCGCCAGCAGCTTGACCAACAACAGTGACAGGACCAATTCACCCCTCCACTTT
TRBV11-2,TRBJ2-3,TRBD2,NA,CASSRTSSHTDTQYF,TGTGCCAGCAGCCGGACTAGCTCACACACAGATACGCAGTATTTT
TRBV7-2,TRBJ1-1,TRBD1,few,CASSFDRGLNTEAFF,TGTGCCAGCAGCTTCGACAGGGGATTGAACACTGAAGCTTTCTTT
TRBV7-3,TRBJ2-1,TRBD2,NA,CASSFNHGRSGNEQFF,TGTGCCAGCAGCTTCAACCACGGGAGGTCTGGCAATGAGCAGTTCTTC
TRBV27,TRBJ1-2,NA,NA,CASSLSGAGGGYTF,TGTGCCAGCAGTTTATCGGGGGCAGGTGGAGGCTACACCTTC
TRBV11-2,TRBJ2-5,TRBD2,NA,CASSRTSGLQETQYF,TGTGCCAGCAGCCGGACTAGCGGCTTACAAGAGACCCAGTACTTC
TRBV28,TRBJ2-1,TRBD1,NA,CASSPTGTGAYNEQFF,TGTGCCAGCAGCCCGACCGGGACAGGGGCCTACAATGAGCAGTTCTTC